This T cell receptor (beta chain) originates from a study of cytotoxic CD8 clonotypes in ibrutinib-treated CLL. Points from the study as a whole: With treatment, public clonotypes, which were uncommon, either contracted or remained stable.

Target depth was 1 in 200,000 to 1 in 1 million T cells, about 10x per clonotype. Generated by immunoSEQ multiplex PCR, the TCRdb table keeps only in-frame clones and is missing some. The repertoire holds a few hundred thousand clones, with about 80% as singletons. Germline CDR1 and CDR2: MDHEN and SYDVKM. V was shortened by 6 bases and J by 9 bases, with 20 bases between the two germline ends. The CDR3 spans 14 residues. The authors obtained roughly 2 micrograms of genomic DNA from cryopreserved PBMCs for TCR beta libraries. As regards this clone: The antigen remains undetermined.

The origin of this receptor is a human donor with chronic lymphocytic leukemia. Sequencing was performed on PBMCs, taken before ibrutinib treatment. This chain connects TRBV28 to TRBJ1-1; TRBD1 might be the D (6 bases). The CDR3 sequence: CASRIGGAGQKAFF. The CDR3 region has the DNA TGTGCCAGCAGGATCGGGGGGGCGGGCCAGAAAGCTTTCTTT.